The TCR beta chain described here comes from a study of blood T cell repertoires in COVID-19. In the authors' methods: The assay estimated nucleated cells by amplifying reference gene primers. Assay used: immunoSEQ multiplex PCR; TCRdb lists only in-frame clones, some missing. V and J calls and clone size are given by that table; D and trimming were obtained from the DNA. The table includes about 230,000 clones, around nine tenths detected once. This clone ranks as medium-sized. Trimming took off 0 bases at V and 1 base at J, with 12 bases between the two ends. The CDR3 spans 17 residues. Germline-derived CDR1 and CDR2 are SGHDN and FVKESK.

This clonotype was obtained from a woman aged 55-70 years with acute or convalescent COVID-19. Sequencing was done on a sample of peripheral blood. V is TRBV14 and J is TRBJ2-2; D may be TRBD1 (6 bases). The CDR3 loop reads CASSQDFHRVNTGELFF. In nucleotides, the CDR3 is TGTGCCAGCAGCCAAGATTTCCACAGGGTGAACACCGGGGAGCTGTTTTTT.